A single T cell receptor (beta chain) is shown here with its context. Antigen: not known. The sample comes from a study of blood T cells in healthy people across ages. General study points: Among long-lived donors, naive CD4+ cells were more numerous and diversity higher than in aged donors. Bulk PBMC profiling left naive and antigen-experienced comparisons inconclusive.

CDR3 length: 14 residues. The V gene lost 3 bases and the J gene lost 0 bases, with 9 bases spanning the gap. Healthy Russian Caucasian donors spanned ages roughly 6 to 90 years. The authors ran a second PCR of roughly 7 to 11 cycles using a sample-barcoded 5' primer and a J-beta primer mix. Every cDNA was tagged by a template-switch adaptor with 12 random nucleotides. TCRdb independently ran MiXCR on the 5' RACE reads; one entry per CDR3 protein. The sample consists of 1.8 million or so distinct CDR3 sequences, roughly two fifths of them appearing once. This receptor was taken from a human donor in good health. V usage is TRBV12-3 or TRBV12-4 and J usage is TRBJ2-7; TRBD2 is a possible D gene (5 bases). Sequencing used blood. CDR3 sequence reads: CASSFTSPSYEQYF. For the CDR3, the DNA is TGTGCCAGCAGTTTTACTAGTCCCTCCTACGAGCAGTACTTC.